Following are 17 T cell receptor beta chains from one sample sequenced in a study of circulating and synovial CD4+ cells in juvenile arthritis. Some clones are missing from TCRdb's copy, which holds only in-frame ones; the method was immunoSEQ multiplex PCR. Of under 35,000 clones listed, around 95% are singletons. The material sequenced was CD4+ T cells from blood. The receptors stem from a human donor with juvenile idiopathic arthritis.

V and J are TRBV11-3 and TRBJ2-6; the D gene is possibly TRBD1 (6 bases). Germline CDR1 reads SGHNT; CDR2 reads YENEEA. CDR3 length equals 15 residues. V was pared by 5 bases and J by 0 bases, with 8 bases between. CDR3 nucleotides: TGTGCCAGCAGCCCCAGGGGCTCTGGGGCCAACGTCCTGACTTTC. Translated, it gives CASSPRGSGANVLTF.

The chain couples TRBV15 to TRBJ1-4; D gene uncertain. V was pared by 1 base and J by 7 bases, with 10 bases between. This CDR3 has 14 amino acids. Germline lookup yields CDR1 LNHNV and CDR2 YYDKDF (reference sequence). The CDR3 loop is CATSRAERVEKLFF. In DNA, the CDR3 is TGTGCCACCAGCAGAGCTGAACGGGTTGAAAAACTGTTTTTT.

The V and J genes are TRBV18 and TRBJ2-5, with D perhaps TRBD2 (6 bases). The CDR3 length is 14 residues. With 6 bases removed from V and 2 bases from J, the gap between germline ends came to 13 bases. Germline CDR1 and CDR2: KGHSH and LQKENI. The CDR3 region is CASSRDGIQETQYF. In DNA form, the CDR3 reads TGTGCCAGCTCGCGGGACGGTATACAAGAGACCCAGTACTTC.

The rearrangement uses TRBV6-6 and TRBJ2-7, with D possibly TRBD2 on 6 matching bases. The ends were cut back, 0 bases at V and 4 bases at J, with 16 bases in the middle. The CDR3 contains 16 residues. CDR1 is MNHNY and CDR2 is SVGAGI in the germline V gene (reference sequence). Written as DNA, the CDR3 is TGTGCCAGCAGTTACTCCGTGGAGGGAACCCGTTACGAGCAGTACTTC. It codes for CASSYSVEGTRYEQYF.

The chain carries TRBV10-1 and TRBJ1-5, with D hard to call. Germline CDR1 reads WNHNN; CDR2 reads SYGVQD (reference sequence). The CDR3 sequence is 17 residues long. V was clipped by 10 bases and J by 4 bases, with 26 bases between them. Here the CDR3 reads CATLSTGGPTRNQPQHF. As DNA, the CDR3 is TGCGCCACCCTTTCGACCGGAGGGCCAACAAGGAATCAGCCCCAGCATTTT.

Worth noting for this clone: The junction shows a germline mismatch at one end, possibly a read error. The CDR3 protein is CASSFGTSGTGPTLF. Written as DNA, the CDR3 is TGTGCCAGCAGCTTTGGCACTAGCGGGACCGGGCCAACCCTCTTC. J is TRBJ2-4 and V is TRBV5-4; TRBD2 matches 10 bases. CDR1 is SGHNT, CDR2 YYREEE, per germline (reference sequence). This CDR3 has 15 amino acids.

The rearrangement uses TRBV7-2 and TRBJ1-2; TRBD1 might be the D (5 bases). This CDR3 has 13 residues. V was shortened by 4 bases and J by 10 bases, with 16 bases between the two germline ends. CDR1 and CDR2 from the germline V gene are SGHTA and FQGNSA. The CDR3 sequence: CASSSTRQSVYTF. CDR3 coding DNA: TGTGCCAGCAGCTCCACCCGACAGAGCGTCTACACCTTC.

This clone was recorded a few times. J is TRBJ1-2 and V is TRBV6-5; D is ambiguous. Trimming shortened V by 0 bases and J by 0 bases, and 8 bases separated the two germline ends. Germline lookup yields CDR1 MNHEY and CDR2 SVGAGI. CDR3 length: 15 amino acids. In nucleotides, the CDR3 is TGTGCCAGCAGTTACTCCGGGAACACTAACTATGGCTACACCTTC. It encodes CASSYSGNTNYGYTF.

The rearrangement joins TRBV5-4 to TRBJ1-3; 12 bases map to TRBD1. The V gene end was trimmed by 3 bases and the J gene end by 4 bases; junction bases not matched to a gene: 8. CDR1 and CDR2 from the germline V gene are SGHNT and YYREEE (reference sequence). This CDR3 spans 17 amino acids. The CDR3 spells CASSSGGGQGAGNTIYF. Written as DNA, the CDR3 is TGTGCCAGCAGCTCTGGAGGGGGACAGGGGGCGGGAAACACCATATATTTT.

The chain combines TRBV4-3 with TRBJ1-5, with D perhaps TRBD1 (5 bases). The V end lost 4 bases, the J end lost 6 bases, and 10 bases lay between the germline ends. The CDR3 has 13 residues. Germline loops: CDR1 LGHNA, CDR2 YSLEER. The CDR3 region is CASSPRQGQPQHF. For the CDR3, the DNA is TGCGCCAGCAGCCCACGGCAGGGTCAGCCCCAGCATTTT.

The chain couples TRBV6-6 to TRBJ1-5, with 7 nucleotides matching TRBD1. Germline CDR1 and CDR2: MNHNY and SVGAGI (reference sequence). The V segment lost 4 bases and the J segment 1 base; nucleotides outside the gene matches: 7. This CDR3 comprises 16 residues. This chain's CDR3 is CASSSPRQGSNQPQHF. In DNA, the CDR3 is TGTGCCAGCAGTTCCCCCCGACAGGGAAGCAATCAGCCCCAGCATTTT.

As DNA, the CDR3 is TGCGCCAGCAGCCTAACTAGCGCCCAAGAGACCCAGTACTTC. Its translation is CASSLTSAQETQYF. V usage is TRBV5-1 and J usage is TRBJ2-5; 7 positions match TRBD2. Germline trimming cut 4 bases from V and 1 base from J; bases unmatched to any gene: 4. The CDR3 is 14 residues long. Germline loops: CDR1 SGHRS, CDR2 YFSETQ.

The chain joins TRBV30 to TRBJ2-7; TRBD1 matches at 8 bases. Germline V gene sequence: CDR1 GTSNPN, CDR2 SVGIG (reference sequence). With 4 bases clipped from V and 3 bases from J, the junction kept 5 bases outside the gene matches. The CDR3 spans 13 residues. The DNA of the CDR3 is TGTGCCTGGATGGGACAGGCGATCTACGAGCAGTACTTC. This codes for CAWMGQAIYEQYF.

V gene TRBV10-3 combines with J gene TRBJ1-2, with TRBD1 as a possible D gene (5 bases). The CDR3 loop spans 18 amino acids. The V end was cut by 0 bases, the J end by 2 bases, with 19 bases between. CDR1 ENHRY and CDR2 SYGVKD come from the germline V gene. This chain's CDR3 is CAISESNKLRGENYGYTF. CDR3 in DNA: TGTGCCATCAGTGAGTCGAATAAGCTCCGGGGGGAGAACTATGGCTACACCTTC.

The table lists this clone with a count of one. The rearrangement uses TRBV15 and TRBJ1-5; D is perhaps TRBD1 (5 bases). The CDR3 runs 14 residues. V shed 6 bases and J shed 4 bases, with 13 bases lying between them. Germline V lookup: CDR1 LNHNV, CDR2 YYDKDF (reference sequence). DNA for the CDR3: TGTGCCACCAGGGGGCCCAGCCCAAATCAGCCCCAGCATTTT. Protein product: CATRGPSPNQPQHF.

This chain links TRBV28 with TRBJ2-7; 9 bases line up with TRBD1. CDR3 size: 16 residues. V dropped 6 bases and J dropped 2; count of bases not matched to a gene: 11. Germline CDR1 reads MDHEN; CDR2 reads SYDVKM. CDR3 sequence: CASRTQRTGDPYEQYF. The CDR3 region has the DNA TGTGCCAGCAGGACCCAAAGGACAGGGGACCCCTACGAGCAGTACTTC.

This clone was seen more than once but under ten times. The chain recombines TRBV19 with TRBJ1-3; D unresolved. Trimming took off 6 bases at V and 4 bases at J, with 10 bases between the two ends. The CDR3 runs 13 residues. Germline V gene sequence: CDR1 LNHDA, CDR2 SQIVND (reference sequence). CDR3 amino acids: CASSPEPGNTIYF. The CDR3 DNA reads as TGTGCCAGTAGCCCCGAGCCAGGAAACACCATATATTTT.